Below are 24 T cell receptor beta chains sequenced from a single sample in a study of blood T cells in healthy people across ages. For the second PCR, which ran for about 7 to 11 cycles, a sample-barcoded 5' primer and a J-beta primer mix were used. In TCRdb, the 5' RACE reads were re-called with MiXCR into one record per CDR3 protein. Altogether under 800,000 distinct CDR3 sequences are present, under 25% being singletons, with the ten largest covering approximately 3.6%. The sequenced material came from blood. These receptors were obtained from a man aged 65-85 years in good health.

The DNA of the CDR3 is TGTGCCAGCAGCTTAACAGGGGGAGTAAGCTCCTACGAGCAGTACTTC. This translates into CASSLTGGVSSYEQYF. This chain uses TRBV7-2 with TRBJ2-7, with 8 bases fitting TRBD1. The germline gives CDR1 SGHTA, CDR2 FQGNSA. The CDR3 is 16 residues long. V lost 2 bases and J lost 0; bases outside the gene matches: 6.

The V gene is TRBV5-1, the J gene TRBJ2-5, with a possible D match to TRBD1 (5 bases). The ends were cut back, 0 bases at V and 2 bases at J, with 11 bases in the middle. CDR3 size: 15 residues. CDR1 and CDR2 from the germline V gene are SGHRS and YFSETQ. CDR3 residues: CASSLEVGAQETQYF. The CDR3 nucleotides are TGCGCCAGCAGCTTGGAGGTAGGGGCTCAAGAGACCCAGTACTTC.

This clonotype has more than one count but fewer than ten. The V call is TRBV5-1, the J call TRBJ2-5; 7 nucleotides agree with TRBD2. The end of the DNA fits TRBJ2-1 better, so the J call may be wrong. Germline CDR1 reads SGHRS; CDR2 reads YFSETQ. This CDR3 has 17 amino acids. CDR3 amino acids: CASSLDEGREWNNEQFF. In nucleotides, the CDR3 is TGCGCCAGCAGCTTGGACGAGGGGCGGGAGTGGAACAATGAGCAGTTCTTC.

This chain joins TRBV20-1 and TRBJ1-2; D not resolved. CDR1 is DFQATT, CDR2 SNEGSKA, per germline (reference sequence). The CDR3 consists of 11 residues. Trimming pared 3 bases from V and 5 bases from J, leaving 7 bases between. The CDR3 loop is CSARAPYGYTF. CDR3 in DNA: TGCAGTGCTAGGGCTCCTTATGGCTACACCTTC.

This chain links TRBV18 with TRBJ2-1; 10 nucleotides agree with TRBD2. V lost 2 bases to trimming and J lost 8 bases; unmatched junction nucleotides: 3. CDR3 length equals 14 residues. CDR1 is KGHSH and CDR2 is LQKENI in the germline V gene. The CDR3 DNA follows: TGTGCCAGCTCACCAGTAGCGGGAGGCCATGAGCAGTTCTTC. Translating gives CASSPVAGGHEQFF.

This rearrangement joins TRBV4-1 to TRBJ2-3, with TRBD1 matching 9 bases. CDR3 size: 18 residues. The trim removed 6 bases at V and 4 bases at J, leaving 17 bases unmatched. The germline gives CDR1 MGHRA, CDR2 YSYEKL. The CDR3: CASRGDRDIRSTPDTQYF. The CDR3 coding sequence is TGCGCCAGCAGGGGGGACAGGGATATTCGGAGTACCCCAGATACGCAGTATTTT.

This clonotype turned up a few times. The chain employs TRBV28 and TRBJ1-2; D is undetermined. The germline V and J ends were trimmed by 10 bases and 0 bases, with 12 bases remaining between them. The CDR3 spans 13 residues. CDR1 is MDHEN, CDR2 SYDVKM, per germline. CDR3 residues: CAIQMGTNYGYTF. CDR3 DNA: TGTGCCATCCAGATGGGGACTAACTATGGCTACACCTTC.

This clonotype was seen a few times. This chain connects TRBV6-2 or TRBV6-3 to TRBJ2-7, with D possibly being TRBD1 (5 bases). This CDR3 comprises 15 residues. Germline CDR1 reads MNHEY; CDR2 reads SVGEGT. V was pared by 5 bases and J by 3 bases, with 17 bases between. DNA of the CDR3: TGTGCCAGCAGTCCCCCGCAGGGAAGAGGCTACGAGCAGTACTTC. Its protein is CASSPPQGRGYEQYF.

This chain connects TRBV5-1 to TRBJ2-5; D not resolved. The CDR3 length is 14 residues. The germline gives CDR1 SGHRS, CDR2 YFSETQ. Trimming cost V 4 bases and J 4 bases, with 14 bases left between them. The chain's CDR3 is CASSHTGVRETQYF. Here the CDR3 DNA reads TGCGCCAGCAGCCACACGGGTGTAAGAGAGACCCAGTACTTC.

This chain uses TRBV20-1 with TRBJ2-5; TRBD2 aligns across 12 bases. Trimming cost V 3 bases and J 3 bases; bases outside gene matches: 8. The germline gives CDR1 DFQATT, CDR2 SNEGSKA (reference sequence). The CDR3 has 16 residues. The CDR3, as DNA: TGCAGTGCTAGTGCGACTAGCGGGAGTGTGGAAGAGACCCAGTACTTC. It specifies CSASATSGSVEETQYF.

This clonotype occurred a few times. The J gene is TRBJ2-1, the V gene TRBV5-1; D is unclear. In germline, CDR1 is SGHRS, CDR2 YFSETQ. Trimming removed 0 bases from V and 10 bases from J, with 14 bases in between. CDR3 length: 14 residues. This chain's CDR3 is CASSLDGMGREQFF. The CDR3 bases are TGCGCCAGCAGCTTGGATGGGATGGGTAGGGAGCAGTTCTTC.

The chain employs TRBV6-1 and TRBJ2-3; D is possibly TRBD1 or TRBD2 (5 bases each). Germline loops: CDR1 MNHNS, CDR2 SASEGT. The V end was cut by 4 bases, the J end by 5 bases, with 16 bases between. CDR3 length equals 15 residues. CDR3 residues: CASSVNPGRQDTQYF. The CDR3, as DNA: TGTGCCAGCAGTGTAAACCCGGGACGTCAAGATACGCAGTATTTT.

This chain connects TRBV12-3 or TRBV12-4 to TRBJ1-1; TRBD1 matches at 11 bases. The CDR3 consists of 18 residues. With 3 bases clipped from V and 5 bases from J, the junction kept 14 bases outside the gene matches. The CDR3 region is CASSLAEERTGGRTEAFF. CDR3 bases: TGTGCCAGCAGTTTGGCGGAAGAACGGACAGGGGGCAGGACTGAAGCTTTCTTT.

This clonotype was seen a handful of times. The CDR3 region has the DNA TGTGCCAGCAGCCAAGATAAGTTGGGACTAGTAGGCGAGCAGTACTTC. Residues: CASSQDKLGLVGEQYF. The chain recombines TRBV3-1 with TRBJ2-7; TRBD2 matches at 8 bases. The CDR3 is 16 amino acids. Germline V lookup: CDR1 LGHDT, CDR2 YNNKEL (reference sequence). V trimming: 0 bases; J trimming: 6 bases; junction bases outside the gene matches: 10.

The rearrangement links TRBV20-1 to TRBJ2-3, with TRBD2 matching over 7 bases. V shed 4 bases, J shed 1 base, and the junction held 5 bases outside the gene matches. Germline CDR1 is DFQATT and CDR2 is SNEGSKA (reference sequence). The CDR3 length is 14 residues. CDR3 nucleotides: TGCAGTGCTACGCGGGAGTCTGGCACAGATACGCAGTATTTT. Translation: CSATRESGTDTQYF.

J is TRBJ2-1 and V is TRBV11-2; D may match TRBD1 or TRBD2 (6 bases each). CDR1 and CDR2 (germline): SGHAT, FQNNGV. CDR3 size: 14 residues. Trimming cost V 8 bases and J 1 base, with 12 bases left between them. CDR3 DNA sequence: TGTGCCAGCGGTCGGAGGGGGTCCTACAATGAGCAGTTCTTC. Encoded protein: CASGRRGSYNEQFF.

This rearrangement joins TRBV14 to TRBJ1-4, with D uncertain. Germline-derived CDR1 and CDR2 are SGHDN and FVKESK. V gave up 9 bases and J gave up 6 bases, with 17 bases separating them. This CDR3 has 14 residues. CDR3 amino acids: CARPREGPHEKLFF. The CDR3 region has the DNA TGTGCCAGGCCCCGGGAGGGTCCCCATGAAAAACTGTTTTTT.

This clonotype was counted only a few times. V is TRBV5-1 and J is TRBJ2-2; D not certain. V was pared by 4 bases and J by 0 bases, with 10 bases between. This CDR3 is built from 15 residues. Germline V gives CDR1 SGHRS, CDR2 YFSETQ. Written as DNA, the CDR3 is TGCGCCAGCAGCAGGTCCCTATCGAACACCGGGGAGCTGTTTTTT. The encoded protein is CASSRSLSNTGELFF.

This clonotype has ten or more counts. This sequence joins TRBV28 and TRBJ2-5; D uncertain. In germline, CDR1 is MDHEN, CDR2 SYDVKM. Trimming stripped 5 bases from V and 2 bases from J, with 3 bases between. This CDR3 region has 11 residues. The CDR3 DNA reads TGTGCCAGCAGTAAGCAAGAGACCCAGTACTTC. This codes for CASSKQETQYF.

V usage is TRBV2 and J usage is TRBJ2-1, with a possible D match to TRBD2 (6 bases). Germline-derived CDR1 and CDR2 are SNHLY and FYNNEI. There are 14 residues in the CDR3. V lost 8 bases and J lost 3, with 14 bases in between. The CDR3 here is CASGTEGDYNEQFF. The CDR3 coding sequence is TGTGCCAGCGGGACGGAGGGAGACTACAATGAGCAGTTCTTC. The variable domain in full, completed from reference TRBV2 and TRBJ2-1, reads EPEVTQTPSHQVTQMGQEVILRCVPISNHLYFYWYRQILGQKVEFLVSFYNNEISEKSEIFDDQFSVERPDGSNFTLKIRSTKLEDSAMYFCASGTEGDYNEQFFGPGTRLTVL.

This clonotype was picked up a small number of times. The CDR3: CASSLAEGTGNTGELFF. DNA for the CDR3: TGTGCCAGCAGCTTAGCGGAGGGGACGGGGAACACCGGGGAGCTGTTTTTT. This chain links TRBV7-2 with TRBJ2-2; maybe TRBD2 (6 bases). Germline CDR1 is SGHTA and CDR2 is FQGNSA. The CDR3 contains 17 residues. Trimming stripped 0 bases from V and 1 base from J, with 12 bases between. The whole variable domain, filled in from reference TRBV7-2 and TRBJ2-2, reads GAGVSQSPSNKVTEKGKDVELRCDPISGHTALYWYRQSLGQGLEFLIYFQGNSAPDKSGLPSDRFSAERTGGSVSTLTIQRTQQEDSAVYLCASSLAEGTGNTGELFFGEGSRLTVL.

This clonotype turned up a few times. The chain has TRBV3-1 and TRBJ1-2, with D unresolved. Germline V lookup: CDR1 LGHDT, CDR2 YNNKEL (reference sequence). Trimming left V 0 bases short and J 5 bases short, with 16 bases between. The CDR3 contains 16 residues. This CDR3 reads CASSQDLDGEAYGYTF. For the CDR3, the DNA is TGTGCCAGCAGCCAAGATCTAGACGGAGAAGCTTATGGCTACACCTTC.

There are a few counts of this clonotype. V is TRBV3-1 and J is TRBJ2-1; D possibly uses TRBD1 or TRBD2 (8 bases each). Trimming cost V 6 bases and J 12 bases, with 18 bases left between them. Looked up from germline, CDR1 is LGHDT and CDR2 is YNNKEL (reference sequence). CDR3 length: 13 residues. The CDR3 DNA follows: TGTGCCAGCAGGCCAGGGGGCGGGAGGTTGCAGTTCTTC. Translated, it gives CASRPGGGRLQFF.

Notes on this clonotype: Mismatch with germline at one junction end may stem from a read error. The rearrangement joins TRBV5-1 to TRBJ2-7; perhaps D is TRBD1 or TRBD2 (5 bases each). This CDR3 is 18 amino acids long. Germline-derived CDR1 and CDR2 are SGHRS and YFSETQ. CDR3 sequence: CASSPRPVTGTKTYEQYF. CDR3 in DNA: TGCGCCAGCAGCCCACGCCCTGTCACCGGGACGAAAACCTATGAGCAGTACTTC. Combining the CDR3 with reference TRBV5-1 and TRBJ2-7 gives the whole variable domain KAGVTQTPRYLIKTRGQQVTLSCSPISGHRSVSWYQQTPGQGLQFLFEYFSETQRNKGNFPGRFSGRQFSNSRSEMNVSTLELGDSALYLCASSPRPVTGTKTYEQYFGPGTRLTVT.